This T cell receptor (beta chain) appears in the sequencing data of a study of T cells in Graves' hyperthyroidism and ophthalmopathy. Background on the study: Peripheral blood was acquired at first diagnosis, ahead of any therapy whatsoever. Study results and limitations: Blood samples included most of the expanded thyroid clonotypes exceeding 0.001. Model-based prediction identified ophthalmopathy a median roughly six months prior to its onset.

Each 10 ml fresh peripheral blood draw supplied the PBMCs. The table lists this clonotype with many counts. Its antigen remains unknown. The TCR beta CDR3 regions underwent amplification using RNA transcripts as the source. First-round RT-PCR targeting the TCR CDR3 was performed with the HTBI primer set. MiXCR, applied by TCRdb to the multiplex PCR reads, yields one record per CDR3 protein. There are around 350,000 distinct CDR3 sequences in the sample; approximately 17% occur only once, and about a third lies in the top ten. Germline assignment: CDR1 SNHLY and CDR2 FYNNEI. This CDR3 region has 18 residues. The V and J ends lost 4 bases and 0 bases respectively, with 20 bases between them.

The J gene is TRBJ2-3, the V gene TRBV2; the D gene is possibly TRBD1 (5 bases). The TCR sequence derives from a woman in her thirties with Graves' hyperthyroidism that later progressed to Graves' ophthalmopathy. Sequenced sample: blood. CDR3 DNA sequence: TGTGCCAGCAGTGGCCCCCCCTGGGGCAGGGTGAGCACAGATACGCAGTATTTT. Encoded protein: CASSGPPWGRVSTDTQYF.